This T cell receptor (beta chain) was recorded in a study of blood T cell repertoires in COVID-19 (TCRdb year 2020). Context from the whole study: Samples covering the acute and convalescent phases of COVID-19 were provided by collaborators in the United States, Italy and Spain. The repertoires were released in a freely available public database intended as a resource for research on the immune response to SARS-CoV-2. Subjects who had been exposed to COVID-19, were actively infected with it, or had recovered from it provided the deeply sampled blood TCRbeta repertoires that made up the dataset. The material from the prospective study consisted of cDNA or gDNA derived from T cells, B-cell-depleted T cells, or PBMCs. The samples were drawn from two sources: the first 160 participants of the ongoing ImmuneRACE study, and about 1,300 subjects contributed by 6 global collaborators. Sample metadata almost always included a de-identified subject ID, COVID-19 status, age in years and sex. Where available, HLA class I and class II types were taken from metadata supplied by the sample provider and were not determined by assay-based typing. Overall study outcomes, separate from this receptor: Clinical and demographic metadata were provided uncurated, with the amount varying by source and participant.

TCRbeta CDR3 regions were amplified from genomic DNA using the immunoSEQ Assay, a bias-controlled multiplex PCR. Regarding the original processing steps: Within the assay, amplification of reference gene primers was used to estimate how many nucleated cells each sample contained. Sequence reads were collapsed and filtered to measure the absolute abundance of every unique TCRbeta CDR3 rearrangement. Productive Simpson clonality was computed per sample as the square root of Simpson's diversity index over productive rearrangements. Not all clones reach the TCRdb copy of this immuneACCESS table, which keeps in-frame sequences only. Checked studies attribute under half of the gap to unresolved V genes and leave the rest unexplained. The V and J calls and clone size come from that table; D and trimming were worked out from the DNA. The sample has about 100,000 clones on record, more than 65% of them singletons. The ten largest clonotypes hold roughly a third of the sample.

Each collaborating institution followed its own protocols to collect whole blood in K2EDTA tubes. For TCRbeta analysis, collaborator samples were shipped as frozen whole blood, as isolated PBMCs, or as DNA extracted from either sample type. As to this clone: Its antigen remains undetermined. Nothing much larger sits one base from this clone, and base qualities are not available.

The germline V gene yields SGHTA for CDR1 and FQGNSA for CDR2. The junction shows trimming of 3 bases on V and 6 bases on J, and the gene matches do not reach 11 bases of it. The cysteine opens and the phenylalanine closes a CDR3 of 16 amino acids. Only the CDR3 DNA stays, 48 bases, in frame from base 1. This TCR was sampled from a man between 70 and 80 years old with active or convalescent COVID-19. Sequenced input: peripheral blood. The sequence links TRBV7-2 to TRBJ2-7, and 10 junctional nucleotides match TRBD1. CDR3 protein: CASSFVQGTGVPEQYF. The sequence in DNA is TGTGCCAGCAGCTTTGTCCAAGGGACAGGGGTTCCCGAGCAGTACTTC.